The table lists the clone carrying this TCR beta chain with a few counts. Its matching antigen is unknown. This entry is derived from a study of blood T cells in healthy people across ages. Findings of the study overall: Naive CD4+ cells and diversity were both higher in long-lived donors than in aged donors.

Together with a sample-barcoded 5' primer, a J-beta primer mix was included in a second PCR lasting roughly 6 to 12 cycles. A template-switch adaptor containing 12 random nucleotides labeled each cDNA molecule. TCRdb fed the 5' RACE reads into MiXCR, producing one record per CDR3 protein. The sample includes around 940,000 distinct CDR3 sequences, just over 50% seen only once; the top ten take roughly 23%. Losses at the gene ends were 3 bases for V and 8 bases for J; bases not matched to a gene: 3. The length of the CDR3 is 14 residues. The sample comprised blood. The chain combines TRBV12-3 or TRBV12-4 with TRBJ2-1, with 11 nucleotides matching TRBD2. The origin of this receptor is a woman in her sixties or seventies in good health. This CDR3 is CASSLRLAGYEQFF. CDR3 DNA: TGTGCCAGCAGTTTGCGACTAGCGGGATATGAGCAGTTCTTC.